The 5 T cell receptor beta chains presented below share a single source sample, sequenced in a study of response to subunit inactivated influenza vaccine. One entry per CDR3 protein, called by TCRdb with MiXCR from the RT-PCR reads. This table holds around 790,000 distinct CDR3 sequences, 21% found once. The sample in question was PBMCs from blood, obtained about 5 days after vaccination. These receptors were obtained from a man between 50 and 59 years old who received an inactivated influenza vaccine.

This clonotype has only a few counts. The rearrangement links TRBV6-2 or TRBV6-3 to TRBJ2-7; D is perhaps TRBD2 (6 bases). Germline lookup yields CDR1 MNHEY and CDR2 SVGEGT. CDR3 length: 13 amino acids. V was shortened by 8 bases and J by 3 bases, with 14 bases between the two germline ends. The CDR3 DNA sequence: TGTGCCAGCCACGGACTACCGTTCTACGAGCAGTACTTC. Translated, it gives CASHGLPFYEQYF.

This clonotype came up a few times. The chain is built from TRBV20-1 and TRBJ2-1; D is unresolved. Germline V gene data show CDR1 as DFQATT and CDR2 as SNEGSKA (reference sequence). Trimming cost V 0 bases and J 8 bases, with 14 bases left between them. The CDR3 has 14 amino acids. In DNA form, the CDR3 reads TGCAGTGCTAGAGATATCCAAGGGTTCGATGAGCAGTTCTTC. Encoded protein: CSARDIQGFDEQFF.

The rearrangement joins TRBV9 to TRBJ2-7; D might be TRBD2 (7 bases). CDR1 SGDLS and CDR2 YYNGEE come from the germline V gene. Trimming cost V 0 bases and J 7 bases, with 20 bases left between them. The CDR3 is 16 amino acids. In nucleotides, the CDR3 is TGTGCCAGCAGCGTAGGCCCCGGGGGGCCCTCAATAGAGCAGTACTTC. Its protein is CASSVGPGGPSIEQYF.

DNA for the CDR3: TGCAGTGCTAGTGGGGACGGAAATTCACCCCTCCACTTT. Protein sequence: CSASGDGNSPLHF. J is TRBJ1-6 and V is TRBV20-1; weak D call: TRBD1 (5 bases). From germline, CDR1 is DFQATT and CDR2 SNEGSKA (reference sequence). Trimming stripped 3 bases from V and 7 bases from J, with 10 bases between. CDR3 length equals 13 residues.

This clonotype appeared many times. The rearrangement uses TRBV20-1 and TRBJ1-5; tentatively, D is TRBD1 (5 bases). The CDR3 contains 14 residues. Germline V CDR1 and CDR2: DFQATT, SNEGSKA (reference sequence). V shed 3 bases and J shed 1 base, with 10 bases lying between them. The CDR3 bases are TGCAGTGCTAGTCCAGGGAGCAGCAATCAGCCCCAGCATTTT. The encoded protein is CSASPGSSNQPQHF.